The 4 T cell receptor beta chains reported below all come from one sample, sequenced in a study of patients and donors after allogeneic stem cell transplantation. TCRdb independently ran MiXCR on the RT-PCR reads; one entry per CDR3 protein. This sample has about 960,000 distinct CDR3 sequences; roughly 17% occur once, and the top ten carry 5.5% to 6.5%. The sequenced sample was blood, either unsorted or a sorted T cell fraction (not recorded which). These TCRs come from a human donor who was either an allogeneic HSCT recipient or a stem cell or donor lymphocyte infusion donor (not recorded which). It is not recorded whose cells these are; they may come from a transplant donor.

The chain recombines TRBV11-2 with TRBJ2-1; 7 positions agree with TRBD2. The CDR3 totals 15 residues. J lost 8 bases, V lost 8 bases, and 15 bases had no gene match. The V gene's germline CDR1 is SGHAT and CDR2 FQNNGV. In DNA form, the CDR3 reads TGTGCCAGCCGAAGTGGGTGGGAGGGCCGGTATGAGCAGTTCTTC. This encodes CASRSGWEGRYEQFF. Variable domain in full (rest from reference TRBV11-2 and TRBJ2-1): EAGVAQSPRYKIIEKRQSVAFWCNPISGHATLYWYQQILGQGPKLLIQFQNNGVVDDSQLPKDRFSAERLKGVDSTLKIQPAKLEDSAVYLCASRSGWEGRYEQFFGPGTRLTVL.

The chain combines TRBV2 with TRBJ2-3; possibly TRBD1 or TRBD2 for D (5 bases each). With 8 bases removed from V and 4 bases from J, the gap between germline ends came to 13 bases. This CDR3 contains 13 residues. The germline V gene has CDR1 SNHLY and CDR2 FYNNEI. The CDR3 DNA sequence: TGTGCCAGCGTGGGGGTTAGGTCAGATACGCAGTATTTT. It translates to CASVGVRSDTQYF.

This clonotype was detected ten times or more. The chain's CDR3 is CASSLSGIEAFF. CDR3 nucleotides: TGCGCCAGCAGCTTATCGGGGATCGAAGCTTTCTTT. The V call is TRBV5-1, the J call TRBJ1-1; the D is unclear. Trimming removed 2 bases from V and 8 bases from J, with 10 bases in between. Germline loops: CDR1 SGHRS, CDR2 YFSETQ. This CDR3 has 12 residues.

This clonotype was seen only a few times. The CDR3 DNA is TGTGCCAGCAGCCTCGGATCTTCCCACGGGTTCTTC. It codes for CASSLGSSHGFF. The chain employs TRBV14 and TRBJ2-1; D is unresolved. This CDR3 contains 12 residues. V was pared by 4 bases and J by 15 bases, with 16 bases between. Germline V gene sequence: CDR1 SGHDN, CDR2 FVKESK.